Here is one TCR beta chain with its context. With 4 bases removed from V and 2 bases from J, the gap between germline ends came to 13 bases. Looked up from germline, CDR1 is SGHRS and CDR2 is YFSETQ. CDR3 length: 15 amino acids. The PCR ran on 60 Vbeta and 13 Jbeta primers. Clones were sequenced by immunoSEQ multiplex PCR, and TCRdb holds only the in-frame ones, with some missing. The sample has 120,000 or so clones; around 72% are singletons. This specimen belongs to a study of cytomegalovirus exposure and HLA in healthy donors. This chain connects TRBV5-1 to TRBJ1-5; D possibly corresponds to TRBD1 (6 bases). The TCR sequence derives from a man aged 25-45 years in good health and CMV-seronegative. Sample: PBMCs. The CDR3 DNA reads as TGCGCCAGCAGCCCGGGGCCAGGGGGCAATCAGCCCCAGCATTTT. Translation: CASSPGPGGNQPQHF.